The clone carrying this TCR beta chain was found a few times. One end of the junction varies from germline; a read error may be responsible. This entry belongs to a study of blood T cells in healthy people across ages. Then a second PCR, running roughly 7 to 11 cycles, was carried out with a sample-barcoded 5' primer and a J-beta primer mix. TCRdb recomputed calls from the 5' RACE reads with MiXCR, one row per CDR3 protein. This sample has about 1 million distinct CDR3 sequences, with 35% to 55% found just once. The sequenced material came from blood. The TCR was taken from a woman aged 55-69 years in good health.

CDR3 sequence (DNA): TGTGCCAGCAGCTCGACTAGCGTGTCCTACAATGAGCAGTTCTTC. Residues: CASSSTSVSYNEQFF. The chain uses TRBV5-1 and TRBJ2-1; TRBD2 aligns across 8 bases. The CDR3 is 15 amino acids. The germline CDR1 and CDR2 sequences are SGHRS and YFSETQ.